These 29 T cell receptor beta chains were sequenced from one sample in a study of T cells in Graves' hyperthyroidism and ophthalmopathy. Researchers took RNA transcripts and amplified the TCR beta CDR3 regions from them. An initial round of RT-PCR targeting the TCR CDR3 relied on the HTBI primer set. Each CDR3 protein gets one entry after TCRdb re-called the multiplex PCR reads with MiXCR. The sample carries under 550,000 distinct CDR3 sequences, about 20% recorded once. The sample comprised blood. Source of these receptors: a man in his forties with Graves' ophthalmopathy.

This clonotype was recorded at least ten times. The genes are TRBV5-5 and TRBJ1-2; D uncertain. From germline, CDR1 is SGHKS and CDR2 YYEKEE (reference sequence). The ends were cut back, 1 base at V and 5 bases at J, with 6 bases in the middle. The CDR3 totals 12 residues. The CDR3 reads CASSLMGYGYTF. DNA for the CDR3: TGTGCCAGCAGCTTGATGGGTTATGGCTACACCTTC.

The CDR3 DNA sequence: TGTGCCAGCAGGAACAGGGCGGAGACCCAGTACTTC. This codes for CASRNRAETQYF. The V gene is TRBV27, the J gene TRBJ2-5; D possibly corresponds to TRBD1 (6 bases). The germline V gene has CDR1 MNHEY and CDR2 SMNVEV (reference sequence). The CDR3 totals 12 residues. The germline V and J ends were trimmed by 6 bases and 5 bases, with 10 bases remaining between them.

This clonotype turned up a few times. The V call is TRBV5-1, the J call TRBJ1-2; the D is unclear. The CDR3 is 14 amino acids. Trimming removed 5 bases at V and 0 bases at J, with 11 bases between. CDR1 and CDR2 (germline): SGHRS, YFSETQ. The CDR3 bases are TGCGCCAGCAGAATGGGTACAGCTAACTATGGCTACACCTTC. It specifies CASRMGTANYGYTF.

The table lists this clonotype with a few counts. CDR3 bases: TGCAGTGCTAGAGAACTACAAAACACCGGGGAGCTGTTTTTT. Its protein is CSARELQNTGELFF. J is TRBJ2-2 and V is TRBV20-1; D is undetermined. The ends were cut back, 0 bases at V and 2 bases at J, with 7 bases in the middle. This CDR3 is built from 14 residues. Per germline, CDR1 DFQATT and CDR2 SNEGSKA (reference sequence).

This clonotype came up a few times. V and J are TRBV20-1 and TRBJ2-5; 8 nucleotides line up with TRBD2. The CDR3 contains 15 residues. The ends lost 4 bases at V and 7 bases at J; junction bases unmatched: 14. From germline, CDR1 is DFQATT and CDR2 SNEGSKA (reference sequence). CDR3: CSAILSGGRFRTQYF. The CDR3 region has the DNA TGCAGTGCTATCCTCAGCGGGGGCCGATTCCGGACCCAGTACTTC.

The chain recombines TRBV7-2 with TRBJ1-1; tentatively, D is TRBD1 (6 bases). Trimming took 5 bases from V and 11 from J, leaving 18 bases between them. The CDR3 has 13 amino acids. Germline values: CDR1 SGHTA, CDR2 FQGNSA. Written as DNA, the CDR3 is TGTGCCAGCAGCACCCGCACAGGGAATGAGGCTTTCTTT. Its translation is CASSTRTGNEAFF.

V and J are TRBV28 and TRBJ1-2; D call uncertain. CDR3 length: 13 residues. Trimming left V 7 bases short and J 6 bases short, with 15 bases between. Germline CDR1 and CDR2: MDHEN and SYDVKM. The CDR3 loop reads CASIPHGMDGYTF. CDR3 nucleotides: TGTGCCAGCATTCCTCATGGTATGGATGGCTACACCTTC.

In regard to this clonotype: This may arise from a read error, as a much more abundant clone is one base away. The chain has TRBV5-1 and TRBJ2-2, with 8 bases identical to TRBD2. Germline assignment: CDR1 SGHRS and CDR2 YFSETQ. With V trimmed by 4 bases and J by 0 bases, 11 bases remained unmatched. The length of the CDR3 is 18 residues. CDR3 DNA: TGCGCCAGCAGCCGGGGAATTTTAGCGGGGTCGAACACCGGGGAGCTGTTTTTT. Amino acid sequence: CASSRGILAGSNTGELFF.

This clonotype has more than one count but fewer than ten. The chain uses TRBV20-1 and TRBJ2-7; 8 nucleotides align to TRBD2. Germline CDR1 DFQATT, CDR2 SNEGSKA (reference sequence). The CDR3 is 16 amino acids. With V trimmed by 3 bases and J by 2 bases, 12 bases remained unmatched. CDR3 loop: CSARWGGGLDPYEQYF. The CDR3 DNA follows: TGCAGTGCTAGGTGGGGAGGGGGACTAGATCCCTACGAGCAGTACTTC.

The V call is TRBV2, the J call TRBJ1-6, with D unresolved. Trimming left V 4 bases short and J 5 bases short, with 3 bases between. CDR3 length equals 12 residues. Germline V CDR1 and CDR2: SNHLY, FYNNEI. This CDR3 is CASSGNNSPLHF. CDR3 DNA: TGTGCCAGCAGTGGGAATAATTCACCCCTCCACTTT.

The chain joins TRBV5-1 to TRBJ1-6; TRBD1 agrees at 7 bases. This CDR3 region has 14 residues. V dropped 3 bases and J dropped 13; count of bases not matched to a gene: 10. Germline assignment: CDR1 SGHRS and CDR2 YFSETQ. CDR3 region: CASSSGQPTDPLHF. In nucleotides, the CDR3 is TGCGCCAGCAGCTCGGGACAGCCAACGGACCCCCTCCACTTT.

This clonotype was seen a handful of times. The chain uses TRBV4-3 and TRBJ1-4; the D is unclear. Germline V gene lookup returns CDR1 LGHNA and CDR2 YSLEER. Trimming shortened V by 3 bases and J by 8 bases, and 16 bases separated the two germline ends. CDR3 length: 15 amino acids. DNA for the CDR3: TGCGCCAGCAGCCAGGACGACCAAGAACCAGAAAAACTGTTTTTT. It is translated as CASSQDDQEPEKLFF.

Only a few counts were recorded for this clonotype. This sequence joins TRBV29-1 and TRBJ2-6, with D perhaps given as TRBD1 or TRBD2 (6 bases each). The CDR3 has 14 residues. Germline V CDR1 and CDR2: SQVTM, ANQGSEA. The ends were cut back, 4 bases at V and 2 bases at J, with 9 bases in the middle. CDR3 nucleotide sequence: TGCAGCGTTGCGGGGGCGGCTGGGGCCAACGTCCTGACTTTC. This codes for CSVAGAAGANVLTF.

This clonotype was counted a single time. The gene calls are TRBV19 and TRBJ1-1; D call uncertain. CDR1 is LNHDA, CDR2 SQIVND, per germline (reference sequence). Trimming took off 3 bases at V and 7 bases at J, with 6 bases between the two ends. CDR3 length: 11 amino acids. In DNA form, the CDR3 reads TGTGCCAGTAGTATTTCGGGTGAAGCTTTCTTT. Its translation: CASSISGEAFF.

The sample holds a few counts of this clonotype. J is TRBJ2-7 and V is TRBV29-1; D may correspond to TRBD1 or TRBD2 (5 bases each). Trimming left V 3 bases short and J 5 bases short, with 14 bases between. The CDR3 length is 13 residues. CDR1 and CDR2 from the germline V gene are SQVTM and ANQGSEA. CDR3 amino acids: CSVEVPGTDEQYF. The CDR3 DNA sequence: TGCAGCGTTGAGGTCCCAGGGACCGACGAGCAGTACTTC.

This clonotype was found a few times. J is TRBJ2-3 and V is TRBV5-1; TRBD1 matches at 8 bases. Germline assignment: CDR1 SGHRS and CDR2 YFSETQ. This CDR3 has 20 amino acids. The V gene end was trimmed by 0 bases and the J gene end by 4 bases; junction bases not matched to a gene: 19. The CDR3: CASSLAGAGGLTSRADTQYF. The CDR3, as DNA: TGCGCCAGCAGCTTGGCCGGGGCAGGGGGCCTCACCTCACGTGCAGATACGCAGTATTTT.

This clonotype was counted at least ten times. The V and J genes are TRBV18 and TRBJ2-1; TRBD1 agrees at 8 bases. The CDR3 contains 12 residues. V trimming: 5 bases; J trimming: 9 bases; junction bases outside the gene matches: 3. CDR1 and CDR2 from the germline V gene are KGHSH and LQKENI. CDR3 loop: CASSSGGSEQFF. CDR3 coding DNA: TGTGCCAGCTCATCAGGGGGCTCTGAGCAGTTCTTC.

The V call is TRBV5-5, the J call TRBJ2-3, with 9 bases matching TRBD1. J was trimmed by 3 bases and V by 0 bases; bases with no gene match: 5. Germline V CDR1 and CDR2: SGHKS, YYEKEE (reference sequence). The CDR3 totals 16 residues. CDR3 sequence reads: CASSLGLGTGTDTQYF. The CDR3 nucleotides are TGTGCCAGCAGCTTGGGTCTGGGGACAGGGACAGATACGCAGTATTTT.

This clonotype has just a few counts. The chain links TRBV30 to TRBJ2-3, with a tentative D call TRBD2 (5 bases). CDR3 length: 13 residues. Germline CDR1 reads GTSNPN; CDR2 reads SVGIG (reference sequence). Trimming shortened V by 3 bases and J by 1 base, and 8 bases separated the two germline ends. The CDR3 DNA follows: TGTGCCTGGAGGCGGGTTCGCACAGATACGCAGTATTTT. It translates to CAWRRVRTDTQYF.

Here the CDR3 reads CASSFRDRHTEAFF. The DNA for the CDR3 is TGTGCCAGCAGCTTTCGGGACCGGCACACTGAAGCTTTCTTT. V and J are TRBV5-8 and TRBJ1-1; D is possibly TRBD1 (5 bases). CDR1 SGHTS and CDR2 YDEGEE come from the germline V gene. V was shortened by 2 bases and J by 3 bases, with 11 bases between the two germline ends. This CDR3 is built from 14 residues.

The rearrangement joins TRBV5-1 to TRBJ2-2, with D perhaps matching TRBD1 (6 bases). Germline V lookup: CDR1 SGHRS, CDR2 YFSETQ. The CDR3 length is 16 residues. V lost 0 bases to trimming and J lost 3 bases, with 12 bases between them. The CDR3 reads CASSLVSRGYTGELFF. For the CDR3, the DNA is TGCGCCAGCAGCTTGGTATCAAGGGGGTACACCGGGGAGCTGTTTTTT.

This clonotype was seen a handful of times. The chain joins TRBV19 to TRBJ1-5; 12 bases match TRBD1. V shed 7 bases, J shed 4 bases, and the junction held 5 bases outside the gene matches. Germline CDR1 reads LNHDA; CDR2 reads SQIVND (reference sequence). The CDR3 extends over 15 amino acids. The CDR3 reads CASTGTGGLNQPQHF. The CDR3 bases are TGTGCCAGTACCGGGACAGGGGGCTTGAATCAGCCCCAGCATTTT.

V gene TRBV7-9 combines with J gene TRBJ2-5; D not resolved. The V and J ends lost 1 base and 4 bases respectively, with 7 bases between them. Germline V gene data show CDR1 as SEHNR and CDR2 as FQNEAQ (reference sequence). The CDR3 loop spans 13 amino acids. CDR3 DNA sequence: TGTGCCAGCAGCTTAGTCCCTCCAGAGACCCAGTACTTC. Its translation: CASSLVPPETQYF.

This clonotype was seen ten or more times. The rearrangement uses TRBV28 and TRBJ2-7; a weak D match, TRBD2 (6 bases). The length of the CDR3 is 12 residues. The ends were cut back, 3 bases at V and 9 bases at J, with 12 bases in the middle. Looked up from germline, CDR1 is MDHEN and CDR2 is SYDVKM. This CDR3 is CASSFLGGGQYF. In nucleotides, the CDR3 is TGTGCCAGCAGTTTCCTCGGGGGAGGGCAGTACTTC.

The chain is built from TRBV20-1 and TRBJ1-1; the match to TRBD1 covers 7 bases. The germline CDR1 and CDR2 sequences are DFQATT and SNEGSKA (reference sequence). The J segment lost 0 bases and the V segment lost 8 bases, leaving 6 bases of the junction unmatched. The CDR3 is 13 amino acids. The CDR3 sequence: CSPRGYMNTEAFF. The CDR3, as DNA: TGCAGTCCCAGGGGGTACATGAACACTGAAGCTTTCTTT.

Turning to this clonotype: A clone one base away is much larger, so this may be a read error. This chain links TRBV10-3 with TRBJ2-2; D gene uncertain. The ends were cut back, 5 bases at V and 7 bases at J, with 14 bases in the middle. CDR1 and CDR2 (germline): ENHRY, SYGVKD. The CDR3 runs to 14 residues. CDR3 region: CAISPKARSGELFF. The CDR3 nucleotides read TGTGCCATCAGTCCTAAAGCACGTAGCGGGGAGCTGTTTTTT.

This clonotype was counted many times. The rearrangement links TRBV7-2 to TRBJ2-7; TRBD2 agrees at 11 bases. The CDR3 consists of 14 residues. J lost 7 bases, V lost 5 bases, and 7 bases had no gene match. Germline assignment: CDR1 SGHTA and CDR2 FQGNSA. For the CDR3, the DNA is TGTGCCAGCAGCCGAAATAGCGGGAGGGCTGAGCAGTACTTC. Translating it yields CASSRNSGRAEQYF.

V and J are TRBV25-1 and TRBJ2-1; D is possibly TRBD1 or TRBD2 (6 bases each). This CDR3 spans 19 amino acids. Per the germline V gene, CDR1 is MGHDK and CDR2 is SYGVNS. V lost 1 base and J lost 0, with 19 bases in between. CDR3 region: CASSESDARRGSSYNEQFF. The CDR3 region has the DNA TGTGCCAGCAGTGAATCTGACGCTAGGAGGGGGAGCTCCTACAATGAGCAGTTCTTC.

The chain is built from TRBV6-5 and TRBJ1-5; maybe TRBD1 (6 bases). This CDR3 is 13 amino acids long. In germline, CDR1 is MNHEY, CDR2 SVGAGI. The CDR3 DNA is TGTGTTACCTGGGCAGGGGGCAATCAGCCCCAGCATTTT. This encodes CVTWAGGNQPQHF.